This TCR beta chain derives from a study of blood T cell repertoires in COVID-19. Turning to the study itself: The cDNA or gDNA used as material had been derived from T cells, B-cell-depleted T cells, or PBMCs.

Original processing methods: Amplification from reference gene primers served as the basis for estimated nucleated cell counts. Here immunoSEQ multiplex PCR was the method, and the copy in TCRdb shows in-frame clones only, minus some. Clone size and the V and J calls come from that table; the DNA yielded D and trimming. The data show some 400,000 clones, with approximately 89% seen just once and roughly 0.9% held by the top ten. Clinical histories supplied by participants themselves formed the basis of cohort assignment. This clone was observed a single time. Sequencing used PBMCs or T cells enriched from blood (not recorded which). The receptor's source is a woman aged 35 to 49 who had been exposed to COVID-19.

The chain's CDR3 is CASSLSEIYNEQFF. CDR3 in DNA: TGTGCCAGCAGCTTATCTGAGATTTACAATGAGCAGTTCTTC. The rearrangement joins TRBV11-3 to TRBJ2-1; D not resolved. Germline assignment: CDR1 SGHNT and CDR2 YENEEA. V was shortened by 2 bases and J by 4 bases, with 9 bases between the two germline ends. The CDR3 length is 14 residues.